This TCR beta chain was documented in a study of technical replicates of blood from a few donors. TCRdb's table, derived via immunoSEQ multiplex PCR, lists solely in-frame clones and lacks some. Of roughly 69,000 clones listed, nearly 98% are singletons. The sequence was collected from a human donor in good health. The source material was T cells isolated from PBMCs.

This CDR3 reads CASSLDHRSNQPQHF. CDR3 coding DNA: TGTGCCAGCAGCTTAGATCACAGAAGCAATCAGCCCCAGCATTTT. The V and J genes are TRBV7-8 and TRBJ1-5; D ambiguous. CDR3 length equals 15 residues. Germline assignment: CDR1 SGHVS and CDR2 FQNEAQ. Deletions cut 1 base from V and 1 base from J, with 8 bases between. Based on the CDR3 plus reference TRBV7-8 and TRBJ1-5, the full variable domain is GAGVSQSPRYKVAKRGQDVALRCDPISGHVSLFWYQQALGQGPEFLTYFQNEAQLDKSGLPSDRFFAERPEGSVSTLKIQRTQQEDSAVYLCASSLDHRSNQPQHFGDGTRLSIL.